This is a list of T cell receptor beta chains from one sample in a study of chemoradiotherapy in HPV16-positive cancers. The data were produced by immunoSEQ multiplex PCR, yet TCRdb's version contains in-frame clones alone and is incomplete. The sample consists of approximately 6,600 clones, approximately 80% of them appearing once. This sample comprised tumor tissue, obtained from a patient who underwent chemoradiotherapy. These receptor sequences come from a human donor with HPV-associated anogenital cancer. CDR3s include the opening cysteine and the closing phenylalanine or tryptophan. A D gene is named only where the DNA matches it firmly. Clone size is not always given. Where it is, it says once, few, many or a class for expanded clones.

>.|TRBJ2-2|TRBV9|.
TGTGCCAGCAGCGTCGGCGGGGCGGCAACCGGGGAGCTGTTTTTT
CASSVGGAATGELFF
>.|TRBJ2-7|TRBV10-1|.
TGCGCCAGCAGTCCCACCAGGGTTTCGGGCTCCTACGAGCAGTACTTC
CASSPTRVSGSYEQYF
>TRBD1|TRBJ1-5|TRBV28|.
TGTGCCAGCAGTTTGAGAGGGGGCGGAAATCAGCCCCAGCATTTT
CASSLRGGGNQPQHF
>.|TRBJ2-6|TRBV15|once
TGTGCCACCAGCAGAGATCGGGTGGGCCGCTCTGGGGCCAACGTCCTGACTTTC
CATSRDRVGRSGANVLTF
>.|TRBJ1-2|TRBV13|.
TGTGCCAGCAGCCCACAACCAGCACCACGTTCCTTATATGGCTACACCTTC
CASSPQPAPRSLYGYTF
>.|TRBJ1-1|TRBV7-8|once
TGTGCCAGCAGCTTAGACGTCCACACTGAAGCTTTCTTT
CASSLDVHTEAFF
>TRBD1|TRBJ1-5|TRBV9|.
TGTGCCAGCAGCGTAGGGACAGGGGTCAATCAGCCCCAGCATTTT
CASSVGTGVNQPQHF
>.|TRBJ1-1|TRBV6-6|.
TGTGCCAGCAGAGGGGCTGCGGCTTTCTTT
CASRGAAAFF
>TRBD1|TRBJ1-5|TRBV19|.
TGTGCCAGTAGTATTGGCCAGGGGGGAATTCAGCCCCAGCATTTT
CASSIGQGGIQPQHF
>.|TRBJ2-5|TRBV5-1|.
TGCGCCAGCAGGAGGCAAGAAGAGACCCAGTACTTC
CASRRQEETQYF
>.|TRBJ2-2|TRBV4-1|few
TGCGCCAGCAGCCAAGAGGGCAGGGCTACCGGGGAGCTGTTTTTT
CASSQEGRATGELFF
>TRBD1|TRBJ1-2|TRBV7-9|.
TGTGCCAGCAGCTTAGGACAGGGAGGCTATGGCTACACCTTC
CASSLGQGGYGYTF
>TRBD1|TRBJ1-1|TRBV7-3|large
TGTGCCAGCAGCGTCAGGGGGGAGGGCACTGAAGCTTTCTTT
CASSVRGEGTEAFF
>.|TRBJ1-5|TRBV9|.
TGTGCCAGCAGCGAATCAGGGGTCCCCAGCCAGCCCCAGCATTTT
CASSESGVPSQPQHF
>.|TRBJ2-3|TRBV5-6|.
TGTGCCAGCAGCTTGGACAGGGTGGGAGATACGCAGTATTTT
CASSLDRVGDTQYF
>.|TRBJ2-3|TRBV19|.
TGTGCCAGTAGTACTAGCTCGGGCACAGATACGCAGTATTTT
CASSTSSGTDTQYF
>.|TRBJ2-2|TRBV11-2|.
TGTGCCAGCAGCTTACCAGGAGGCGCCGGGGAGCTGTTTTTT
CASSLPGGAGELFF
>TRBD2|TRBJ2-3|TRBV7-3|.
TGTGCCAGCAGCTCGGGACTAGCGGACACAGATACGCAGTATTTT
CASSSGLADTDTQYF
>.|TRBJ1-3|TRBV11-2|.
TGTGCCAGCAGTCATAGAGGTCGCTCTGGAAACACCATATATTTT
CASSHRGRSGNTIYF
>TRBD1|TRBJ2-1|TRBV19|.
TGTGCCAGTAGTATAGTACAGGGGGCAAATGAGCAGTTCTTC
CASSIVQGANEQFF
>.|TRBJ1-5|TRBV19|.
TGTGCCAGCACAGCCTCCCGGCGGGTACCCCAGCATTTT
CASTASRRVPQHF
>.|TRBJ1-5|TRBV9|.
TGTGCCAGCAGCGTACAGGGGAATAGCAATCAGCCCCAGCATTTT
CASSVQGNSNQPQHF
>.|TRBJ2-7|TRBV7-9|.
TGTGCCAGCAGCCCTAGTTACGAGCAGTACTTC
CASSPSYEQYF
>.|TRBJ1-2|TRBV4-1|.
TGCGCCAGCAGCCAAGATCCGCCCTATGACATCTATGGCTACACCTTC
CASSQDPPYDIYGYTF
>.|TRBJ2-7|TRBV28|.
TGTGCCACTCTTCCCTGGGGGGACCTTTCCTACGAGCAGTACTTC
CATLPWGDLSYEQYF
>.|TRBJ2-1|TRBV5-6|.
TGTGCCAGCAGCTTGCGGGGGCGTTTATATAATGAGCAGTTCTTC
CASSLRGRLYNEQFF
>.|TRBJ2-3|TRBV7-9|.
TGTGCCAGCAGCCCCGGGACCGAGTGGCAAACTACGCAGTATTTT
CASSPGTEWQTTQYF
>.|TRBJ1-1|TRBV2|.
TGTGCCAGCAGTGCGCACACTGAAGCTTTCTTT
CASSAHTEAFF
>TRBD1|TRBJ2-5|TRBV5-1|.
TGCGCCAGCAGCCGAGACAGGGGGGAGACCCAGTACTTC
CASSRDRGETQYF
>.|TRBJ2-1|TRBV20-1|.
TGCAGTCCCTTGGGGGATGAGCAGTTCTTC
CSPLGDEQFF
>TRBD2|TRBJ2-7|TRBV27|.
TGTGCCAGCAGTATGACTAGCGGCGCCTACGAGCAGTACTTC
CASSMTSGAYEQYF